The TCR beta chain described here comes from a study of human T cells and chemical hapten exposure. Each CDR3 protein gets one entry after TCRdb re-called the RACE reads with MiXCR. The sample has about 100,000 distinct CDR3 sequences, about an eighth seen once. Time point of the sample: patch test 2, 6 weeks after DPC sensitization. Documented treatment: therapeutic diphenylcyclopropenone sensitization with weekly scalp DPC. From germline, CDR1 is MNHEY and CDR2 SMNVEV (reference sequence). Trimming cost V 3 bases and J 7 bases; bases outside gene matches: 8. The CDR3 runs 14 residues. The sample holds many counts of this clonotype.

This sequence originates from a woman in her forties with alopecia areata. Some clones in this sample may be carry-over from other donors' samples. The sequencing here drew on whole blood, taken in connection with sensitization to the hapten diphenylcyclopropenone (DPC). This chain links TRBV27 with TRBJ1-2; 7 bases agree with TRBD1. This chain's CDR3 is CASSLLGGDRGYTF. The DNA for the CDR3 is TGTGCCAGCAGTTTGTTAGGGGGCGATCGTGGCTACACCTTC.